This T cell receptor (beta chain) was recovered during a study of blood T cells in healthy people across ages. The CDR3 runs 14 residues. CDR1 and CDR2 from the germline V gene are DFQATT and SNEGSKA (reference sequence). Trimming shortened V by 3 bases and J by 6 bases, and 12 bases separated the two germline ends. This clonotype was seen a handful of times. The second PCR ran about 6 to 12 cycles with a sample-barcoded 5' primer and J-beta primers. MiXCR was run by TCRdb on the 5' RACE reads, yielding one entry per CDR3 protein. The data show roughly 1.5 million distinct CDR3 sequences, approximately 39% seen once.

The sequencing sample was made of blood. This chain connects TRBV20-1 to TRBJ1-6; unclear D gene. The clonotype comes from a woman between 18 and 30 years old in good health. The CDR3: CSASGAWGNSPLHF. In nucleotides, the CDR3 is TGCAGTGCTAGCGGCGCCTGGGGTAATTCACCCCTCCACTTT.